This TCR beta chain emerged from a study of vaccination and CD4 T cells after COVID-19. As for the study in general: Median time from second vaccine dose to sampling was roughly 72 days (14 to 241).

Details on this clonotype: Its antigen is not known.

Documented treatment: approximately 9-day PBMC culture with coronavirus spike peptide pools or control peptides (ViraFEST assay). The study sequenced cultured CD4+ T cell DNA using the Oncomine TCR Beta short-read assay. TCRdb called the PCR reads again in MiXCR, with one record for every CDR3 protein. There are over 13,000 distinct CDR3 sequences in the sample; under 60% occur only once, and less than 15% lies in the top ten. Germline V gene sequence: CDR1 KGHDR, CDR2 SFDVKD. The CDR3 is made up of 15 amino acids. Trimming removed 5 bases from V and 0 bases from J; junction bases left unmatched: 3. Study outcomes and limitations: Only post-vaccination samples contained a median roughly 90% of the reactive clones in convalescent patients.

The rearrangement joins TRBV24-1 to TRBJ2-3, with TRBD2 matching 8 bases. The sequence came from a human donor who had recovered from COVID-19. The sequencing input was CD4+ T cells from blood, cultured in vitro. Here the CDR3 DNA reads TGTGCCACCAGTGTCCTAGCGGGTAGCACAGATACGCAGTATTTT. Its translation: CATSVLAGSTDTQYF.